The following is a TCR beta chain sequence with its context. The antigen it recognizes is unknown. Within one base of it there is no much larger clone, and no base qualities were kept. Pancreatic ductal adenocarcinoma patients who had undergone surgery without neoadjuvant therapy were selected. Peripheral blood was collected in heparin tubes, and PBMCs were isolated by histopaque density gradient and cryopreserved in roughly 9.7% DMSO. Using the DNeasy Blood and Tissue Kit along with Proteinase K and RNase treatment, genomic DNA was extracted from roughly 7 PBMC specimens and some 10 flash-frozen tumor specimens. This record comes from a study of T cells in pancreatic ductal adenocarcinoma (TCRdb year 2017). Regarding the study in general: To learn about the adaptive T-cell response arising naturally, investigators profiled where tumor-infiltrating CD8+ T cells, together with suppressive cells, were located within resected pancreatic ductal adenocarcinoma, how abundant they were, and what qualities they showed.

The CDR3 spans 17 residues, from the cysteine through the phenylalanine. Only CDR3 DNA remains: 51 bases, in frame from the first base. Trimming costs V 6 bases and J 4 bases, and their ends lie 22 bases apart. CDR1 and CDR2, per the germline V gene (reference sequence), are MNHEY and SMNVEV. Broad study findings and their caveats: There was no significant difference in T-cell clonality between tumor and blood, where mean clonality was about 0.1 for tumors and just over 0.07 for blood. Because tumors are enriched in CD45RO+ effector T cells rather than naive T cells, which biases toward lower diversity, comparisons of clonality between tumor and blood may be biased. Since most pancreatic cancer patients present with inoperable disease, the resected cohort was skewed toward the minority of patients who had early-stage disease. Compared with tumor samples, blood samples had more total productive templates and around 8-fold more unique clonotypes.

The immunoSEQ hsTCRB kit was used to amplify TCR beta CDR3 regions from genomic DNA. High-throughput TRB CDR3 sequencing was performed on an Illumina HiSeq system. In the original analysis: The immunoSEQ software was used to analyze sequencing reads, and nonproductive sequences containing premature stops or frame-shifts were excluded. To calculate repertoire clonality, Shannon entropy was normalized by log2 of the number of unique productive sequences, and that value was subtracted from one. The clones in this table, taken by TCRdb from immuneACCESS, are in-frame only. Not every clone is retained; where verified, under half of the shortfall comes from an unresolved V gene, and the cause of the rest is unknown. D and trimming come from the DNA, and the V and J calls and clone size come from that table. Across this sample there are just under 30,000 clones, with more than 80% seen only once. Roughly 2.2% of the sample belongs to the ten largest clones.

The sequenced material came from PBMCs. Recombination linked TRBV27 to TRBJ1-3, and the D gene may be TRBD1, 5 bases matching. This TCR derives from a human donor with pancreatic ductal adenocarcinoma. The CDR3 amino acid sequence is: CASSPHGRGMYGNTIYF. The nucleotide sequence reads TGTGCCAGCAGCCCCCATGGGCGGGGGATGTACGGAAACACCATATATTTT.